These 10 T cell receptor beta chains were sequenced from one sample in a study of cytomegalovirus exposure and HLA in healthy donors. PCR involved 60 Vbeta and 13 Jbeta primers. Repertoires were generated with immunoSEQ multiplex PCR, while TCRdb's copy carries only in-frame clones and drops some. Among about 96,000 clones listed, 64% were seen once. The source material was PBMCs. The receptors were gathered from a man aged 60-69 years in good health and CMV-seronegative.

This clone came up a few times. The chain couples TRBV10-3 to TRBJ1-6; tentative D call: TRBD1 (6 bases). The germline V gene encodes CDR1 ENHRY and CDR2 SYGVKD. Deletions cut 3 bases from V and 7 bases from J, with 16 bases between. This CDR3 region has 16 residues. The CDR3 sequence is CAISDRQGFSNSPLHF. For the CDR3, the DNA is TGTGCCATCAGTGATCGGCAGGGGTTCAGCAATTCACCCCTCCACTTT.

The chain couples TRBV29-1 to TRBJ1-2, with 7 bases matching TRBD1. The junction had 8 bases not matched to a gene; V was cut back by 2 bases and J by 8 bases. The CDR3 is made up of 13 amino acids. CDR1 is SQVTM and CDR2 is ANQGSEA in the germline V gene. The CDR3 spells CSVERGLGVGYTF. The DNA of the CDR3 is TGCAGCGTTGAAAGGGGGCTGGGGGTCGGCTACACCTTC.

This CDR3 reads CASSFPIADLNEQFF. The CDR3 coding sequence is TGTGCCAGCAGCTTTCCCATAGCGGACCTAAATGAGCAGTTCTTC. This chain uses TRBV7-2 with TRBJ2-1; weak D call: TRBD2 (6 bases). This CDR3 is 15 amino acids long. V was clipped by 3 bases and J by 7 bases, with 16 bases between them. Germline CDR1 and CDR2: SGHTA and FQGNSA.

The rearrangement joins TRBV27 to TRBJ2-2, with D possibly being TRBD1 (6 bases). The germline V gene has CDR1 MNHEY and CDR2 SMNVEV (reference sequence). The CDR3 spans 14 residues. The V gene lost 5 bases and the J gene lost 0 bases, with 7 bases spanning the gap. The CDR3 DNA reads as TGTGCCAGCAGTCGGACAGCGAACACCGGGGAGCTGTTTTTT. This encodes CASSRTANTGELFF.

This rearrangement joins TRBV30 to TRBJ2-5; a possible D gene is TRBD1 (6 bases). The CDR3 covers 12 residues. Germline CDR1 GTSNPN, CDR2 SVGIG (reference sequence). V dropped 5 bases and J dropped 1 base, with 8 bases sitting between them. CDR3 DNA sequence: TGTGCCTGGGGACAGACCCAAGAGACCCAGTACTTC. Its protein is CAWGQTQETQYF.

The chain joins TRBV6-6 to TRBJ2-5, with 9 bases aligning to TRBD2. The end of the DNA fits TRBJ2-7 better, so the J call may be wrong. Germline values: CDR1 MNHNY, CDR2 SVGAGI (reference sequence). This CDR3 contains 14 residues. CDR3: CASSPQRGAGEQYF. In nucleotides, the CDR3 is TGTGCCAGCAGCCCGCAGCGGGGGGCGGGCGAGCAGTACTTC.

This chain uses TRBV5-5 with TRBJ2-2; 9 bases agree with TRBD1. Germline trimming cut 5 bases from V and 6 bases from J; bases unmatched to any gene: 8. The germline V gene has CDR1 SGHKS and CDR2 YYEKEE (reference sequence). This CDR3 comprises 15 residues. The CDR3 spells CASSPGTGPPGELFF. The CDR3 DNA is TGTGCCAGCAGTCCCGGGACAGGGCCTCCCGGGGAGCTGTTTTTT.

The rearrangement links TRBV6-1 to TRBJ1-2, with 8 nucleotides matching TRBD1. J gave up 10 bases and V 8 bases, and 9 bases lay outside the gene matches. CDR1 and CDR2 from the germline V gene are MNHNS and SASEGT. This CDR3 has 12 amino acids. The CDR3 spells CASSRDRMDYTF. CDR3 in DNA: TGTGCCAGCTCCCGGGACAGGATGGACTACACCTTC.

This clone was picked up many times. This chain connects TRBV7-9 to TRBJ2-2, with D maybe TRBD2 (6 bases). Germline assignment: CDR1 SEHNR and CDR2 FQNEAQ (reference sequence). Trimming pared 5 bases from V and 7 bases from J, leaving 14 bases between. The CDR3 contains 14 residues. In nucleotides, the CDR3 is TGTGCCAGCAGCCCACCGGGACTTCTCGGGGAGCTGTTTTTT. It codes for CASSPPGLLGELFF.

V gene TRBV5-1 combines with J gene TRBJ2-2, with D possibly matching TRBD2 (5 bases). The CDR3 length is 14 residues. CDR1 and CDR2 from the germline V gene are SGHRS and YFSETQ. Trimming stripped 4 bases from V and 4 bases from J, with 11 bases between. DNA of the CDR3: TGCGCCAGCAGCCGCGTAGAGGGCACCGGGGAGCTGTTTTTT. As protein: CASSRVEGTGELFF.